The present TCR beta chain was sequenced within a study of T cell repertoires in cytomegalovirus infection. Overall study: Carrying CMV and the relevant HLA type showed in public TCR beta signatures. Notes on the study in general: What dominated the ex vivo response were HLA-C-restricted CMV-specific TCR beta clonotypes. Accumulated public TCR beta family frequency recognized individuals carrying CMV together with the relevant HLA.

Concerning this clonotype: As yet, its antigen is unknown.

Germline values: CDR1 SNHLY, CDR2 FYNNEI. V lost 7 bases to trimming and J lost 7 bases, with 16 bases between them. The CDR3 extends over 14 amino acids. MiXCR was run by TCRdb on the reads, yielding one entry per CDR3 protein. Counted here are 680,000 or so distinct CDR3 sequences, 35% occurring once; the ten biggest clones make up 2.8%. V usage is TRBV2 and J usage is TRBJ1-4; TRBD1 might be the D (5 bases). Sequencing was performed on PBMCs. This TCR was recovered from a human donor in good health (CMV status not recorded). Some clones in this sample may be carry-over from other donors' samples. The CDR3 bases are TGTGCCAGCATTCTTCAGGGTGGCATTGAAAAACTGTTTTTT. It codes for CASILQGGIEKLFF.